Given below is one TCR beta chain in context. This entry belongs to a study of T cell changes during pregnancy in multiple sclerosis. This table comes from immunoSEQ multiplex PCR, and its TCRdb copy is limited to in-frame clones, with some not included. The sample lists 40,000 to 50,000 clones; about nine tenths were seen once. This receptor was obtained from a female donor in good health, enrolled as a control in a pregnancy study. Sequenced material: CD4+ T cells from peripheral blood mononuclear cells, taken after pregnancy.

CDR3 loop: CASSPRGYSGNTIYF. As DNA, the CDR3 is TGTGCCAGCAGCCCCCGAGGATACTCTGGAAACACCATATATTTT. The chain carries TRBV7-9 and TRBJ1-3; D remains ambiguous. The CDR3 spans 15 residues. The germline V and J ends were trimmed by 5 bases and 0 bases, with 11 bases remaining between them. CDR1 and CDR2 (germline): SEHNR, FQNEAQ (reference sequence).